The 5 T cell receptor beta chains listed next were all sequenced from one sample in a study of PD-1 blockade in mismatch repair-deficient tumors. The repertoire was sequenced with immunoSEQ multiplex PCR; TCRdb's copy has only in-frame clones and lacks some. The table has 100,000 or so clones, 70% to 85% seen once. The sequencing here drew on peripheral blood, taken 30 to 36 weeks after starting pembrolizumab. All receptors derive from an adult with mismatch repair-deficient cancer.

The J gene is TRBJ1-2, the V gene TRBV19; 9 bases map to TRBD1. V was clipped by 8 bases and J by 4 bases; unmatched bases: 11. CDR1 LNHDA and CDR2 SQIVND come from the germline V gene (reference sequence). This CDR3 is 15 amino acids long. CDR3 DNA sequence: TGTGCCAGTTTTGGGACAGGGACTCTTTTCTATGGCTACACCTTC. Translated: CASFGTGTLFYGYTF. Full variable domain (missing parts from reference TRBV19 and TRBJ1-2): DGGITQSPKYLFRKEGQNVTLSCEQNLNHDAMYWYRQDPGQGLRLIYYSQIVNDFQKGDIAEGYSVSREKKESFPLTVTSAQKNPTAFYLCASFGTGTLFYGYTFGSGTRLTVV.

This chain links TRBV19 with TRBJ1-3, with no clear D. V was pared by 7 bases and J by 0 bases, with 13 bases between. This CDR3 spans 15 amino acids. Per germline, CDR1 LNHDA and CDR2 SQIVND (reference sequence). This CDR3 reads CASTISTDSGNTIYF. The CDR3 region has the DNA TGTGCCAGTACTATCAGTACCGACTCTGGAAACACCATATATTTT.

This clone was detected only a few times. The chain is built from TRBV5-4 and TRBJ2-1, with 8 bases identical to TRBD1. The CDR3 has 16 residues. Trimming removed 3 bases from V and 8 bases from J; junction bases left unmatched: 13. Germline lookup yields CDR1 SGHNT and CDR2 YYREEE (reference sequence). CDR3 region: CASSSYAGTGFDEQFF. CDR3 DNA: TGTGCCAGCAGCTCCTACGCCGGGACAGGCTTCGATGAGCAGTTCTTC.

The V and J genes are TRBV19 and TRBJ2-3; TRBD2 matches at 8 bases. Germline CDR1 and CDR2: LNHDA and SQIVND (reference sequence). Germline trimming cut 4 bases from V and 1 base from J; bases unmatched to any gene: 1. The CDR3 sequence is 14 residues long. CDR3 sequence (DNA): TGTGCCAGTAGTAACGGGGGGGGCACAGATACGCAGTATTTT. Translated: CASSNGGGTDTQYF.

V and J are TRBV5-5 and TRBJ1-5; D uncertain. Between the trimmed V and J ends, which lost 0 bases and 2 bases, there was a span of 12 bases. This CDR3 is 16 amino acids long. Germline CDR1 reads SGHKS; CDR2 reads YYEKEE (reference sequence). CDR3 region: CASSLDVRAGNQPQHF. The CDR3 DNA reads TGTGCCAGCAGCTTGGACGTGAGGGCAGGCAATCAGCCCCAGCATTTT.